Presented here are 22 T cell receptor beta chains from one specimen sequenced in a study of neurological immune-mediated disorders. TCRdb processed the 5' RACE reads anew with MiXCR; each CDR3 protein has one entry. The sample shows under 75,000 distinct CDR3 sequences, approximately 3.4% of them seen only once. Sequenced: PBMCs. All receptors come from a woman in her forties or fifties with multiple sclerosis.

This clonotype was recorded at least ten times. The rearrangement uses TRBV5-1 and TRBJ2-3; 12 nucleotides line up with TRBD2. J lost 4 bases, V lost 1 base, and 1 base had no gene match. Germline CDR1 and CDR2: SGHRS and YFSETQ. The CDR3 is 15 amino acids. This CDR3 reads CASSLLAGGPDTQYF. The CDR3 region has the DNA TGCGCCAGCAGCTTGCTAGCGGGGGGGCCAGATACGCAGTATTTT.

This clonotype was observed at least ten times. J is TRBJ2-2 and V is TRBV28, with 7 positions matching TRBD1. This CDR3 spans 16 amino acids. With 4 bases clipped from V and 6 bases from J, the junction kept 11 bases outside the gene matches. CDR1 and CDR2 (germline): MDHEN, SYDVKM. The CDR3 coding sequence is TGTGCCAGCAGTTCCCCTCGACAGGGTATGGCCGGGGAGCTGTTTTTT. It specifies CASSSPRQGMAGELFF.

This clonotype was counted ten times or more. This sequence joins TRBV6-5 and TRBJ1-1, with unresolved D. This CDR3 region has 13 residues. V lost 2 bases and J 5 bases, leaving 9 bases between the germline ends. Germline values: CDR1 MNHEY, CDR2 SVGAGI. In nucleotides, the CDR3 is TGTGCCAGCAGTTACCGTGGGGAGACTGAAGCTTTCTTT. Translation gives CASSYRGETEAFF.

This clonotype was seen ten or more times. The rearrangement joins TRBV3-1 to TRBJ1-3; the D is unclear. This CDR3 contains 17 residues. The V end lost 0 bases, the J end lost 2 bases, and 14 bases lay between the germline ends. Germline V CDR1 and CDR2: LGHDT, YNNKEL (reference sequence). The CDR3 DNA is TGTGCCAGCAGCCAAGAAGGTGGCCTATGGACTGGAAACACCATATATTTT. It is translated as CASSQEGGLWTGNTIYF.

This clonotype was counted at least ten times. The rearrangement joins TRBV6-1 to TRBJ2-1; tentatively, D is TRBD1 or TRBD2 (5 bases each). This CDR3 is 17 amino acids long. Trimming took off 6 bases at V and 0 bases at J, with 18 bases between the two ends. Germline V gives CDR1 MNHNS, CDR2 SASEGT. The CDR3: CASRGISTGRSYNEQFF. The CDR3 DNA sequence: TGTGCCAGCAGAGGAATTTCGACGGGACGCTCCTACAATGAGCAGTTCTTC.

There are many counts of this clonotype. The rearrangement joins TRBV29-1 to TRBJ2-7; unclear D gene. CDR3 size: 12 residues. Trimming removed 4 bases from V and 2 bases from J, with 9 bases in between. Germline values: CDR1 SQVTM, CDR2 ANQGSEA. The CDR3 DNA reads as TGCAGCGTTGTGGGCAGTACCTACGAGCAGTACTTC. It yields the protein CSVVGSTYEQYF.

This clonotype was counted at least ten times. The chain recombines TRBV7-9 with TRBJ2-3; 8 bases line up with TRBD1. This CDR3 contains 15 residues. Germline loops: CDR1 SEHNR, CDR2 FQNEAQ (reference sequence). The trim removed 5 bases at V and 5 bases at J, leaving 9 bases unmatched. CDR3 DNA: TGTGCCAGCAGCCCTACGGACAGGGCCGAAGATACGCAGTATTTT. Residues: CASSPTDRAEDTQYF. The full variable domain, its missing parts supplied by reference TRBV7-9 and TRBJ2-3, is DTGVSQNPRHKITKRGQNVTFRCDPISEHNRLYWYRQTLGQGPEFLTYFQNEAQLEKSRLLSDRFSAERPKGSFSTLEIQRTEQGDSAMYLCASSPTDRAEDTQYFGPGTRLTVL.

This clonotype was counted at least ten times. The rearrangement joins TRBV20-1 to TRBJ1-2, with D maybe TRBD1 (6 bases). V was clipped by 3 bases and J by 4 bases, with 15 bases between them. In germline, CDR1 is DFQATT, CDR2 SNEGSKA (reference sequence). The CDR3 totals 14 residues. The CDR3 bases are TGCAGTGCTAGGACACAGGGTTCCGTCTATGGCTACACCTTC. Its translation: CSARTQGSVYGYTF.

In this sample, this clonotype turned up a few times. V is TRBV18 and J is TRBJ1-1; 9 bases fit TRBD1. V lost 3 bases, J lost 0 bases, and 11 bases stayed unmatched. The CDR3 extends over 18 amino acids. Germline V gives CDR1 KGHSH, CDR2 LQKENI. DNA of the CDR3: TGTGCCAGCTCACCTTTCCAGGACAGGGGTCTCCTGAACACTGAAGCTTTCTTT. Amino acid sequence: CASSPFQDRGLLNTEAFF.

This clonotype was seen repeatedly, ten times or more. The chain combines TRBV27 with TRBJ2-2, with D hard to call. In germline, CDR1 is MNHEY, CDR2 SMNVEV (reference sequence). CDR3 length equals 16 residues. Trimming pared 9 bases from V and 3 bases from J, leaving 20 bases between. Here the CDR3 reads CASAPSRILHTGELFF. The CDR3 DNA reads as TGTGCCAGTGCCCCCTCCCGGATACTACACACCGGGGAGCTGTTTTTT.

This clonotype showed up many times. The CDR3 region has the DNA TGCAGTGCACGCACACCAAACACTGAAGCTTTCTTT. Residues: CSARTPNTEAFF. The chain joins TRBV20-1 to TRBJ1-1; D is unresolved. Germline lookup yields CDR1 DFQATT and CDR2 SNEGSKA (reference sequence). The CDR3 has 12 residues. The V end lost 6 bases, the J end lost 2 bases, and 10 bases lay between the germline ends.

This clonotype was picked up a small number of times. The junction shows a germline mismatch at one end, possibly a read error. The rearrangement uses TRBV3-1 and TRBJ1-6; D call uncertain. Germline V gives CDR1 LGHDT, CDR2 YNNKEL (reference sequence). This CDR3 comprises 16 residues. The CDR3 nucleotides are TGTGCCAGCAGCCAAGATTTAGCGGGCGTTGACTCAACCCTCAACTTT. Translated, it gives CASSQDLAGVDSTLNF.

This clonotype was seen repeatedly, ten times or more. The chain employs TRBV18 and TRBJ2-5; D is perhaps TRBD2 (7 bases). The CDR3 has 17 amino acids. Germline V lookup: CDR1 KGHSH, CDR2 LQKENI. The V gene lost 0 bases and the J gene lost 2 bases, with 16 bases spanning the gap. CDR3 DNA sequence: TGTGCCAGCTCACCACCGTCGGGGGGCTGGTCACAAGAGACCCAGTACTTC. This gives the protein CASSPPSGGWSQETQYF.

This clonotype was counted many times. This rearrangement joins TRBV18 to TRBJ2-1; 7 nucleotides line up with TRBD1. The CDR3 is 13 residues long. The junction had 7 bases not matched to a gene; V was cut back by 8 bases and J by 6 bases. Germline assignment: CDR1 KGHSH and CDR2 LQKENI. The CDR3 region is CASETSGGNEQFF. DNA of the CDR3: TGTGCCAGCGAGACTTCAGGGGGCAATGAGCAGTTCTTC.

This clonotype was counted ten times or more. CDR3 region: CASSQDTGGRTEAFF. The CDR3 DNA is TGCGCCAGCAGCCAAGACACAGGGGGCAGGACTGAAGCTTTCTTT. The V and J genes are TRBV4-3 and TRBJ1-1; 9 nucleotides agree with TRBD1. CDR3 length: 15 amino acids. Per germline, CDR1 LGHNA and CDR2 YSLEER. J lost 5 bases, V lost 0 bases, and 4 bases had no gene match.

This clonotype was seen ten or more times. The chain uses TRBV4-2 and TRBJ1-6; D is unresolved. Trimming removed 1 base from V and 0 bases from J, with 7 bases in between. Per the germline V gene, CDR1 is LGHNA and CDR2 is YNFKEQ. The CDR3 contains 16 residues. CDR3 sequence (DNA): TGTGCCAGCAGCCAAGGACACAGCTCCTATAATTCACCCCTCCACTTT. This sequence encodes CASSQGHSSYNSPLHF.

This clonotype was found many times. This chain links TRBV6-6 with TRBJ1-1; D gene unclear. Germline V gene sequence: CDR1 MNHNY, CDR2 SVGAGI (reference sequence). The CDR3 length is 13 residues. V lost 5 bases to trimming and J lost 1 base, with 8 bases between them. The CDR3 nucleotides are TGTGCCAGCAGTAAGGACTGGAACACTGAAGCTTTCTTT. It yields the protein CASSKDWNTEAFF.

This clonotype was seen at least ten times. The chain uses TRBV5-1 and TRBJ2-4; weak D call: TRBD1 (6 bases). The CDR3 sequence is 15 residues long. V was trimmed by 4 bases and J by 2 bases, leaving 13 bases between them. Germline loops: CDR1 SGHRS, CDR2 YFSETQ. The CDR3, as DNA: TGCGCCAGCAGCCCAGGGGATAGCACCAAAAACATTCAGTACTTC. It specifies CASSPGDSTKNIQYF.

This clonotype appeared a few times. J is TRBJ2-1 and V is TRBV7-6; the D gene is possibly TRBD2 (5 bases). Looked up from germline, CDR1 is SGHVS and CDR2 is FNYEAQ. The V and J ends lost 5 bases and 4 bases respectively, with 18 bases between them. The length of the CDR3 is 16 residues. The CDR3 reads CASSQRVGDLYNEQFF. Written as DNA, the CDR3 is TGTGCCAGCAGCCAGAGGGTGGGCGACCTTTACAATGAGCAGTTCTTC.

In its sample, this clonotype was seen a few times. An end of the junction does not agree with germline; a read error may underlie this. This sequence joins TRBV12-3 or TRBV12-4 and TRBJ2-1, with TRBD1 matching over 12 bases. CDR3 length: 15 residues. In DNA, the CDR3 is TGTGCCAACAGTTTATCCGCCGGGACAGGGGGCGGGCAGTTCTTC. This codes for CANSLSAGTGGGQFF.

This clonotype has a count of ten or more. This chain uses TRBV20-1 with TRBJ2-1, with 11 bases fitting TRBD2. The germline CDR1 and CDR2 sequences are DFQATT and SNEGSKA (reference sequence). The length of the CDR3 is 15 residues. Trimming removed 3 bases from V and 8 bases from J; junction bases left unmatched: 9. The CDR3 coding sequence is TGCAGTGCTAGTCAACTAGCGGGAGTCGGAGATGAGCAGTTCTTC. Translating gives CSASQLAGVGDEQFF.

This clonotype was picked up many times. This chain uses TRBV7-9 with TRBJ2-3; no clear D. V was clipped by 4 bases and J by 4 bases, with 3 bases between them. The germline gives CDR1 SEHNR, CDR2 FQNEAQ (reference sequence). The CDR3 length is 11 residues. DNA for the CDR3: TGTGCCAGCAGCTCTTCAGATACGCAGTATTTT. Translation: CASSSSDTQYF.